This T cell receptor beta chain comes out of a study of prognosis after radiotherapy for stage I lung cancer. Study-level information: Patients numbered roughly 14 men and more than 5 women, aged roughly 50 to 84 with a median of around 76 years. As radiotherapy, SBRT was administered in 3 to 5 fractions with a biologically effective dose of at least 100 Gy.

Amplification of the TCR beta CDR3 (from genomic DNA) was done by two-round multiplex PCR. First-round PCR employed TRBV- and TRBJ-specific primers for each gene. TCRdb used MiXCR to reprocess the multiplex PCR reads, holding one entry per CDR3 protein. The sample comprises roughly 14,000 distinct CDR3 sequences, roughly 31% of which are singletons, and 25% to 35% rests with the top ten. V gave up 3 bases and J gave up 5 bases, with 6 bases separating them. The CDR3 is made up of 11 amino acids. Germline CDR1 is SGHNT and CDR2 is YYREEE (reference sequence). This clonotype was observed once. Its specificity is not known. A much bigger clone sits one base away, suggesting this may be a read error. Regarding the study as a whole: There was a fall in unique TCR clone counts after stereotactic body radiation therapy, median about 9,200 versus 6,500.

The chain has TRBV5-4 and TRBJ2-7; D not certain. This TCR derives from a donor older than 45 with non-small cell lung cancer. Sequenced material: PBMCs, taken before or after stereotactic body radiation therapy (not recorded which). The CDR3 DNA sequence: TGTGCCAGCAGCTATTCCAACGAGCAGTACTTC. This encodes CASSYSNEQYF.